This T cell receptor beta chain was identified during a study of a mutant IDH1 vaccine in newly diagnosed glioma. Study background: Vaccines were first given 4-6 weeks after radiotherapy alone, or with temozolomide cycles. The study's findings and limits: Patients mounted vaccine-induced immune responses in roughly 93% of cases. Among top peripheral T cell clonotypes, changes seemed unrelated to pseudoprogression.

The time point denotes: week 23, last vaccination. Each dose delivered 300 ug of mutant IDH1 20-mer peptide subcutaneously with imiquimod. Each astrocytoma in the donors was new, WHO grade 3 or 4, IDH1-mutant and ATRX-lost. Assay used: immunoSEQ multiplex PCR; TCRdb lists only in-frame clones, some missing. This table has around 41,000 clones, 78% appearing once. As regards this clone: Antigen specificity is unknown.

With 2 bases clipped from V and 2 bases from J, the junction kept 5 bases outside the gene matches. Germline loops: CDR1 SGDLS, CDR2 YYNGEE. CDR3 length: 15 amino acids. This clonotype originated in a woman aged 35 to 49 with glioma. Some clones in this sample may be carry-over from other donors' samples. This sequence joins TRBV9 and TRBJ2-7, with 9 bases that match TRBD1. Here the sequenced sample was PBMCs, taken from a glioma patient whose treatment included an IDH1 peptide vaccine. CDR3 sequence (DNA): TGTGCCAGCAGCGTTACGGACAGGGGCCCCTACGAGCAGTACTTC. It is translated as CASSVTDRGPYEQYF.